This T cell receptor (beta chain) appears in the sequencing data of a study of blood T cell repertoires in COVID-19. V shed 7 bases, J shed 8 bases, and the junction held 10 bases outside the gene matches. Germline V CDR1 and CDR2: SNHLY, FYNNEI. The CDR3 covers 14 residues. Sequencing was performed with immunoSEQ multiplex PCR; in TCRdb, only in-frame clones are kept and a portion is missing. The table records 330,000 or so clones, 80% to 90% of them present only once. Participants were aged about 18 to 100 years from approximately 23 US areas. Categorization into cohorts depended on clinical history that participants reported. Two negative PCRs, clearance, or symptom resolution were required of recovered Cohort 3 donors.

This receptor was obtained from a man aged 25 to 45 who had recovered from COVID-19. The chain is built from TRBV2 and TRBJ1-3; 8 bases match TRBD1. Source material: PBMCs or T cells enriched from blood (not recorded which). In DNA form, the CDR3 reads TGTGCCAGCAAGGCCGCAGGGGGCGCACACACCATATATTTT. It translates to CASKAAGGAHTIYF.